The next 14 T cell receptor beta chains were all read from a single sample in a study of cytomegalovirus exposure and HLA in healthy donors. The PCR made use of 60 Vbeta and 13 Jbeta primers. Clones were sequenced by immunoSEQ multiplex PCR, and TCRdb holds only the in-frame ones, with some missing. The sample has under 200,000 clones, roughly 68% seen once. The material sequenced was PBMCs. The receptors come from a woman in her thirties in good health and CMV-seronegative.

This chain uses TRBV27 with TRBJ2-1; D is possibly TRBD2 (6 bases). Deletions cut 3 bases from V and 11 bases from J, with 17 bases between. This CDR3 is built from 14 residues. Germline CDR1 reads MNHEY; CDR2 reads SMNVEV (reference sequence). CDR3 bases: TGTGCCAGCAGTTTCGGAGCGGGCAACTCAAAGCAGTTCTTC. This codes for CASSFGAGNSKQFF.

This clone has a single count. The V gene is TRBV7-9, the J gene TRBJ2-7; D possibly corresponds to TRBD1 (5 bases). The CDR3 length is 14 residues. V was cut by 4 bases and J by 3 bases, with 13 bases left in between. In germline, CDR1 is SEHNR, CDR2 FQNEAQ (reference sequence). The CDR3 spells CASSSSMDIYEQYF. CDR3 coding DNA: TGTGCCAGCAGCTCCTCCATGGACATCTACGAGCAGTACTTC.

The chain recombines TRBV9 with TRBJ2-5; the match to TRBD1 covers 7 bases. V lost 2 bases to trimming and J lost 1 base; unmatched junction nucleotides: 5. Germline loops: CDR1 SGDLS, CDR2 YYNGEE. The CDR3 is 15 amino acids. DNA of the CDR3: TGTGCCAGCAGCGTCTTTGGACAGGCCCAAGAGACCCAGTACTTC. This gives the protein CASSVFGQAQETQYF.

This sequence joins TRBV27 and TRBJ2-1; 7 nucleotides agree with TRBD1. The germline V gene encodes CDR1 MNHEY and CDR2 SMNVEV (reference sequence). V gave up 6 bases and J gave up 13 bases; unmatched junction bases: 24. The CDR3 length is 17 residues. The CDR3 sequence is CASSPQEGALSYRSQFF. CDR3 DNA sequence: TGTGCCAGCAGCCCTCAAGAGGGGGCGCTATCCTACAGGAGCCAGTTCTTC.

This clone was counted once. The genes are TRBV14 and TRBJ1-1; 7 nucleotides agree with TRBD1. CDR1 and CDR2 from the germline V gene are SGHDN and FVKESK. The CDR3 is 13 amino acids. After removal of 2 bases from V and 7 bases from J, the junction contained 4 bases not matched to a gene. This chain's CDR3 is CASSQRGDSEAFF. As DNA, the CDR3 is TGTGCCAGCAGCCAAAGAGGGGACAGTGAAGCTTTCTTT.

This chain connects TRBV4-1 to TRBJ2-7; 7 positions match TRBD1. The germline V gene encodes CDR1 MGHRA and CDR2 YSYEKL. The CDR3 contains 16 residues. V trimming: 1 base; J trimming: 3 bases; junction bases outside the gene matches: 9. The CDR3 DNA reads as TGCGCCAGCAGCCAAGGGGACAGCTCGGTGTTCTACGAGCAGTACTTC. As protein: CASSQGDSSVFYEQYF.

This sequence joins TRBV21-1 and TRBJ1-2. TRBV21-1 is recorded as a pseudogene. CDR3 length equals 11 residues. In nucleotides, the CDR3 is TGTGCCACCAGGGTTAGCTATGGCTACACCTTC. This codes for CATRVSYGYTF.

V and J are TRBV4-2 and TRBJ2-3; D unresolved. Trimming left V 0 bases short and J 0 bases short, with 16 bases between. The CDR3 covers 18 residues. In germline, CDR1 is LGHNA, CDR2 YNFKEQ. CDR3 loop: CASSQDSPGMTSTDTQYF. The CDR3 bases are TGTGCCAGCAGCCAAGATTCTCCCGGCATGACTAGCACAGATACGCAGTATTTT.

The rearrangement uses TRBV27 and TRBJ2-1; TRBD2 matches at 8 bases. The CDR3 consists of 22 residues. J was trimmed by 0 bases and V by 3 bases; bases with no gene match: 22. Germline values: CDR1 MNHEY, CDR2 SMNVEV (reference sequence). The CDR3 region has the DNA TGTGCCAGCAGTTTTAGGGGTCCGAGCGGGAGACTTGGGAAGAGCTCCTACAATGAGCAGTTCTTC. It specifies CASSFRGPSGRLGKSSYNEQFF.

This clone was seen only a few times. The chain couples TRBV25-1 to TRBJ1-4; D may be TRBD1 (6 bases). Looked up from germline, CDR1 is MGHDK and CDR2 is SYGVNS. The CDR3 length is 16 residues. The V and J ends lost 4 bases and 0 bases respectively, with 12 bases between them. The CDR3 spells CASSGRRQATNEKLFF. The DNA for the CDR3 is TGTGCCAGCAGTGGACGACGACAGGCAACTAATGAAAAACTGTTTTTT.

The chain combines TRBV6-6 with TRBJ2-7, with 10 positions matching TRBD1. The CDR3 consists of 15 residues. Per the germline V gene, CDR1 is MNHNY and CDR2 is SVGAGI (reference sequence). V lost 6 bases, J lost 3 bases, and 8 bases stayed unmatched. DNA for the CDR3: TGTGCCAGCAGGCCGACAGGGGGCACAGACTACGAGCAGTACTTC. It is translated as CASRPTGGTDYEQYF.

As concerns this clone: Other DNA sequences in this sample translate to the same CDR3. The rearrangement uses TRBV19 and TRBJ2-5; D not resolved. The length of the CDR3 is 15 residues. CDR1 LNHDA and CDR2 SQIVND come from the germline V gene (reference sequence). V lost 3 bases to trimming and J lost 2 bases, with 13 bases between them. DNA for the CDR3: TGTGCCAGTAGTATCCCAGGAACCGTACAAGAGACCCAGTACTTC. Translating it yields CASSIPGTVQETQYF. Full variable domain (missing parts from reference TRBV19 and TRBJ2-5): DGGITQSPKYLFRKEGQNVTLSCEQNLNHDAMYWYRQDPGQGLRLIYYSQIVNDFQKGDIAEGYSVSREKKESFPLTVTSAQKNPTAFYLCASSIPGTVQETQYFGPGTRLLVL.

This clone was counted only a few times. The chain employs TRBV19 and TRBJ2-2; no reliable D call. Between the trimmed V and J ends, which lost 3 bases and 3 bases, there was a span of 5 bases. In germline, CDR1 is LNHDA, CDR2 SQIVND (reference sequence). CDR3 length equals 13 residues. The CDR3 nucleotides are TGTGCCAGTAGTATTAGTGACACCGGGGAGCTGTTTTTT. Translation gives CASSISDTGELFF. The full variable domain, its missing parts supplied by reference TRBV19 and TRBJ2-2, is DGGITQSPKYLFRKEGQNVTLSCEQNLNHDAMYWYRQDPGQGLRLIYYSQIVNDFQKGDIAEGYSVSREKKESFPLTVTSAQKNPTAFYLCASSISDTGELFFGEGSRLTVL.

The DNA for the CDR3 is TGTGCCAGCAGTGACTTACAGGGAACCTCCTACGAGCAGTACTTC. Residues: CASSDLQGTSYEQYF. This sequence joins TRBV27 and TRBJ2-5; TRBD1 might be the D (6 bases). The J call may be wrong; the DNA end is better matched by TRBJ2-7. This CDR3 region has 15 residues. CDR1 MNHEY and CDR2 SMNVEV come from the germline V gene (reference sequence).